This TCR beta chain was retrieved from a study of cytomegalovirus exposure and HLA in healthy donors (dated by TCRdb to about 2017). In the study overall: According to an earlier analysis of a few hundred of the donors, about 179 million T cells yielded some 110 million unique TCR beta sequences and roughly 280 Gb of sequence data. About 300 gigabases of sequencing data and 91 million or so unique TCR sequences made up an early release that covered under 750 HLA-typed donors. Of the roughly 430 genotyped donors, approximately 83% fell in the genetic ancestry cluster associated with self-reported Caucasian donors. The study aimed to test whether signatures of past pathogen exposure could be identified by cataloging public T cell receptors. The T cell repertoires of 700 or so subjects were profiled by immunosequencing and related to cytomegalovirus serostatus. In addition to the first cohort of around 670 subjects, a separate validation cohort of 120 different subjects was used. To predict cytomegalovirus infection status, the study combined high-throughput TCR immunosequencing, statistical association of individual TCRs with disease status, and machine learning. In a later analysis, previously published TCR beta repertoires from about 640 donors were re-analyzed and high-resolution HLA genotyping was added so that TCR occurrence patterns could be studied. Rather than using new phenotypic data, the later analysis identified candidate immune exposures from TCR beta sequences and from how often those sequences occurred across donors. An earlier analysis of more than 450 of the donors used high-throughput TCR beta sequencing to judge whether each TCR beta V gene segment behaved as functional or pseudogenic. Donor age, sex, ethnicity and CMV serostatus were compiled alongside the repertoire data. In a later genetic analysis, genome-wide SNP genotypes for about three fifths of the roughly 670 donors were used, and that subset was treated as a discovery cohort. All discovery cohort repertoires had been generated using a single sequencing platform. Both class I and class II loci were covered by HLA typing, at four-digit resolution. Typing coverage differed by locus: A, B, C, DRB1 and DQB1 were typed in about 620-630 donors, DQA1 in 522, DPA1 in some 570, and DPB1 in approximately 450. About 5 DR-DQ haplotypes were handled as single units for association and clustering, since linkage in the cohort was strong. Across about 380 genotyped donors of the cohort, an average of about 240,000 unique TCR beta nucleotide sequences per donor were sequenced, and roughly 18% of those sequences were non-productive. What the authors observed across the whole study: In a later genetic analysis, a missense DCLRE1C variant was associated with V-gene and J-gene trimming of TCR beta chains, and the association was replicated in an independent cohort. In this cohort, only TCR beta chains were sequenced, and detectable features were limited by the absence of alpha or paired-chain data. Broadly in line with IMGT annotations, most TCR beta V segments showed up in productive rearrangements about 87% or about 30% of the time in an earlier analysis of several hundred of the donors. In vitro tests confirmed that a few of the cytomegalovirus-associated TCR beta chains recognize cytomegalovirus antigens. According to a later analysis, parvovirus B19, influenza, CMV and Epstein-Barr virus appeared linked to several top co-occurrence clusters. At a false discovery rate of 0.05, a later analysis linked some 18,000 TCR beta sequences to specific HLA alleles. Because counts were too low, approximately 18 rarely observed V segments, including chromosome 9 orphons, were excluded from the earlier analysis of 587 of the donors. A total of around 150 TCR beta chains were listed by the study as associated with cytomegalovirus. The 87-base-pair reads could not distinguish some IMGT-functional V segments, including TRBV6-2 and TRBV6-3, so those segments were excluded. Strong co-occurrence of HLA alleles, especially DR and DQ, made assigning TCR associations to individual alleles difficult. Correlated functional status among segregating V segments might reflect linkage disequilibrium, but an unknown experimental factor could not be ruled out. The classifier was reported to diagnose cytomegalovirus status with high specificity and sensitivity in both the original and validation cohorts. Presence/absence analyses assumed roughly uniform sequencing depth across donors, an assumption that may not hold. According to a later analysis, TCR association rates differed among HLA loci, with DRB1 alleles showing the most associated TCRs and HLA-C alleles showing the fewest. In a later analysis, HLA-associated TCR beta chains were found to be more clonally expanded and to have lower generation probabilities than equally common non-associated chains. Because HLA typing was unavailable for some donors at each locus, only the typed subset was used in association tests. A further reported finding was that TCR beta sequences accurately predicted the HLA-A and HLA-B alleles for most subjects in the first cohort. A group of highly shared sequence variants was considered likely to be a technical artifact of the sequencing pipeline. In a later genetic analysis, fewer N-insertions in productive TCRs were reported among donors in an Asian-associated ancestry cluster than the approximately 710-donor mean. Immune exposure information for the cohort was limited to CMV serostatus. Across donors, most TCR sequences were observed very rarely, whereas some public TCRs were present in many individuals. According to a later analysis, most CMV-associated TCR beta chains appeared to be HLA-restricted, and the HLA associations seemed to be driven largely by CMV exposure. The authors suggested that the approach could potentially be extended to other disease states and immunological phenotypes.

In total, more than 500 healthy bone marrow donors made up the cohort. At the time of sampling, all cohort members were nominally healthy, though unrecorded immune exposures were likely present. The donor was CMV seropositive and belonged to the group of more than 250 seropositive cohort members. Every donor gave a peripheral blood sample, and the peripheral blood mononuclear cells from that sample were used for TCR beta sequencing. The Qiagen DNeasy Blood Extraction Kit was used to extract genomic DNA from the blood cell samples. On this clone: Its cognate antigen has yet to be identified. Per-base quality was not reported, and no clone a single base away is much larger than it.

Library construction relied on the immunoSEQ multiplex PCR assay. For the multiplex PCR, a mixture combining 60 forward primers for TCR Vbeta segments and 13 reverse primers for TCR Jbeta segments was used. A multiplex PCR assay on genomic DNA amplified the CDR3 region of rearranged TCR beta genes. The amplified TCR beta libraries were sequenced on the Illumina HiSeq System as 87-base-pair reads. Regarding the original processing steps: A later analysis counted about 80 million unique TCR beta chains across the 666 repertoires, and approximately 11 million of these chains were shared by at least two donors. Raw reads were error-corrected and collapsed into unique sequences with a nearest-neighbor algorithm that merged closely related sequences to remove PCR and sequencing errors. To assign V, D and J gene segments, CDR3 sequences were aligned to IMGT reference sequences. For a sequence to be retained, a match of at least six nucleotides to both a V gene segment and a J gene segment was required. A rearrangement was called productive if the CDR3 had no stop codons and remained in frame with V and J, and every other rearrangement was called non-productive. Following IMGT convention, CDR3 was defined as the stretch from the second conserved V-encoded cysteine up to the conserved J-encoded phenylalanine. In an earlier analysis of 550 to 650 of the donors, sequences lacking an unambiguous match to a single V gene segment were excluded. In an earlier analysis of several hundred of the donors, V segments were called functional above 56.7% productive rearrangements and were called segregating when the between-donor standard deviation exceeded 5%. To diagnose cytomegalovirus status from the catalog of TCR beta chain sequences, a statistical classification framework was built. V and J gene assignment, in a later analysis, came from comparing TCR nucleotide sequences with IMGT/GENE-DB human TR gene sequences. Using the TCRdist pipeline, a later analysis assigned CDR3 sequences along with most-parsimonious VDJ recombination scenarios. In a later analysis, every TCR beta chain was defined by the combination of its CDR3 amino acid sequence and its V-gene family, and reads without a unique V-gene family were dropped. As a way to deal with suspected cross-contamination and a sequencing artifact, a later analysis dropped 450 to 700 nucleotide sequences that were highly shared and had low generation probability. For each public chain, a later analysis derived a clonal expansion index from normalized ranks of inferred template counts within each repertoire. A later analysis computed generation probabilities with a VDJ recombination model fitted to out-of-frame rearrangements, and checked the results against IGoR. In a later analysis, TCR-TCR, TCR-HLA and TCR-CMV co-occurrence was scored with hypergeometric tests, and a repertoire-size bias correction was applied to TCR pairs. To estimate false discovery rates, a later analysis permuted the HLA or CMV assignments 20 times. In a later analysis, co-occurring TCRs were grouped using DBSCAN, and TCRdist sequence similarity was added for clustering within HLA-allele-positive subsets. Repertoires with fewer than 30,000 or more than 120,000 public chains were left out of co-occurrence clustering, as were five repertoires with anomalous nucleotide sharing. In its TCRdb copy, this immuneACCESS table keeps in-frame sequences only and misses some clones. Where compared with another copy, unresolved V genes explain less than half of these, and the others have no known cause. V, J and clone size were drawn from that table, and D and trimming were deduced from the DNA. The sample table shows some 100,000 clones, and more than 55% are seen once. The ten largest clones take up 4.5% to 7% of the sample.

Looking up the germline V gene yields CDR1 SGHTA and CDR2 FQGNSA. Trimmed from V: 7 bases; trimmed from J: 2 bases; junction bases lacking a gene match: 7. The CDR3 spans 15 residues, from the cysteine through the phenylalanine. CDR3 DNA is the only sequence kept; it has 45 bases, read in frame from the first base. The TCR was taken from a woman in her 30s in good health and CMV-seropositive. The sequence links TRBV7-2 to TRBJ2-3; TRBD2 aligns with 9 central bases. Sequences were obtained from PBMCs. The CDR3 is CASNRGGAPTDTQYF. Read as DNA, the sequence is TGTGCCAGCAACCGCGGGGGGGCCCCCACAGATACGCAGTATTTT.